Described below is a single TCR beta chain sequence and its context. The source of the sample is a study of blood T cell repertoires in COVID-19. In the study overall: Sites across the United States, Italy and Spain contributed samples from acute and convalescent COVID-19.

The assay was immunoSEQ multiplex PCR, and TCRdb's table has in-frame clones only and misses some. Of around 700,000 clones listed, about 87% are singletons. V was cut by 0 bases and J by 7 bases, with 12 bases left in between. The CDR3 covers 13 residues. Germline CDR1 reads GTSNPN; CDR2 reads SVGIG (reference sequence). The clonotype comes from a woman younger than 30 with acute or convalescent COVID-19. The V and J genes are TRBV30 and TRBJ1-2; tentatively, D is TRBD1 (5 bases). The sequencing input was peripheral blood. DNA for the CDR3: TGTGCCTGGAGTGTACGGGGGGAATCTGGCTACACCTTC. Residues: CAWSVRGESGYTF.